These 17 T cell receptor beta chains were all obtained from the same sample, sequenced in a study of blood T cell repertoires in COVID-19. The assay was immunoSEQ multiplex PCR, and TCRdb's table has in-frame clones only and misses some. This table has about 240,000 clones, roughly 86% appearing once. The specimen sequenced was peripheral blood. These receptors were collected from a man older than 75 with acute or convalescent COVID-19.

The V gene is TRBV7-2, the J gene TRBJ1-1; 7 bases map to TRBD1. The CDR3 covers 14 residues. The junction had 6 bases not matched to a gene; V was cut back by 0 bases and J by 8 bases. Germline V CDR1 and CDR2: SGHTA, FQGNSA. The CDR3 protein is CASSLASWDREAFF. CDR3 bases: TGTGCCAGCAGCTTAGCTTCTTGGGACAGAGAAGCTTTCTTT.

V and J are TRBV3-1 (or the pseudogene TRBV3-2) and TRBJ2-7, with D unclear. This CDR3 contains 12 residues. CDR1 and CDR2 from the germline V gene are LGHDT and YNNKEL (reference sequence). Trimming cost V 1 base and J 6 bases, with 7 bases left between them. As DNA, the CDR3 is TGTGCCAGCAGCCAAGTCCCCAGCGAGCAGTACTTC. Translated: CASSQVPSEQYF.

The V gene is TRBV7-2, the J gene TRBJ2-1, with TRBD1 matching 9 bases. This CDR3 has 17 amino acids. Germline-derived CDR1 and CDR2 are SGHTA and FQGNSA. V was pared by 1 base and J by 3 bases, with 7 bases of the junction left unmatched. CDR3 protein: CASSLVSGTGIYNEQFF. CDR3 in DNA: TGTGCCAGCAGCTTAGTCAGCGGGACAGGGATCTACAATGAGCAGTTCTTC.

DNA for the CDR3: TGTGCCAGCAGTTCACAGACCCCTGGAAACACCATATATTTT. As protein: CASSSQTPGNTIYF. The chain carries TRBV9 and TRBJ1-3; D uncertain. This CDR3 is 14 amino acids long. Between the trimmed V and J ends, which lost 5 bases and 2 bases, there was a span of 11 bases. Germline V gene lookup returns CDR1 SGDLS and CDR2 YYNGEE.

This chain connects TRBV3-1 (or the pseudogene TRBV3-2) to TRBJ2-3; possible D gene TRBD2, 7 bases. There are 14 residues in the CDR3. Germline V gene sequence: CDR1 LGHDT, CDR2 YNNKEL (reference sequence). The V and J ends lost 6 bases and 1 base respectively, with 11 bases between them. This CDR3 reads CASREGGGTDTQYF. Written as DNA, the CDR3 is TGTGCCAGCAGGGAAGGGGGGGGCACAGATACGCAGTATTTT.

This clone has a handful of counts. This sequence joins TRBV27 and TRBJ2-2; TRBD1 aligns across 9 bases. CDR3 length: 17 amino acids. Germline values: CDR1 MNHEY, CDR2 SMNVEV (reference sequence). J lost 3 bases, V lost 8 bases, and 13 bases had no gene match. CDR3 residues: CASGTGQGQGYTGELFF. CDR3 bases: TGTGCCAGCGGAACGGGACAGGGCCAAGGATACACCGGGGAGCTGTTTTTT.

The chain uses TRBV6-6 and TRBJ1-4, with D hard to call. V shed 5 bases and J shed 4 bases, with 11 bases lying between them. This CDR3 is built from 14 residues. Germline values: CDR1 MNHNY, CDR2 SVGAGI (reference sequence). CDR3 sequence reads: CASSLAGFNEKLFF. Written as DNA, the CDR3 is TGTGCCAGCAGTCTCGCCGGGTTTAATGAAAAACTGTTTTTT.

CDR3 sequence (DNA): TGTGCCAGCAGCCAAGCACCTAATTACGAGCAGTACTTC. This translates into CASSQAPNYEQYF. The V gene is TRBV3-1 (or the pseudogene TRBV3-2), the J gene TRBJ2-7; D call uncertain. Germline CDR1 is LGHDT and CDR2 is YNNKEL (reference sequence). The ends were cut back, 1 base at V and 4 bases at J, with 8 bases in the middle. The CDR3 runs 13 residues.

The chain is built from TRBV11-3 and TRBJ2-3; no firm D call. The V gene's germline CDR1 is SGHNT and CDR2 YENEEA. The ends were cut back, 4 bases at V and 5 bases at J, with 4 bases in the middle. The CDR3 is made up of 11 amino acids. Written as DNA, the CDR3 is TGTGCCAGCAGCTCCGGAGATACGCAGTATTTT. Amino acids: CASSSGDTQYF.

For this clone: Other DNA sequences in this sample translate to the same CDR3. This sequence joins TRBV3-1 (or the pseudogene TRBV3-2) and TRBJ1-4; 11 bases map to TRBD1. The CDR3 is 16 amino acids. The J segment lost 8 bases and the V segment lost 2 bases, leaving 7 bases of the junction unmatched. Looked up from germline, CDR1 is LGHDT and CDR2 is YNNKEL (reference sequence). CDR3 DNA: TGTGCCAGCAGCCAATCCCCCGGGACAGGGGGGGAAAAACTGTTTTTT. This gives the protein CASSQSPGTGGEKLFF.

In its sample, this clone was seen once. The chain joins TRBV10-3 to TRBJ2-3; TRBD2 aligns across 11 bases. Trimming cost V 1 base and J 4 bases; bases outside gene matches: 4. This CDR3 is built from 16 residues. Germline V gene data show CDR1 as ENHRY and CDR2 as SYGVKD. The CDR3 DNA follows: TGTGCCATCAGTGAGTTACTAGCGGGAGTTGCAGATACGCAGTATTTT. Encoded protein: CAISELLAGVADTQYF.

This sequence joins TRBV29-1 and TRBJ2-7, with D maybe TRBD1 (6 bases). The germline gives CDR1 SQVTM, CDR2 ANQGSEA. V shed 7 bases and J shed 2 bases, with 12 bases lying between them. The CDR3 sequence is 12 residues long. The CDR3 DNA sequence: TGCAGCGCCGGGGACACTCCCTACGAGCAGTACTTC. It yields the protein CSAGDTPYEQYF.

V usage is TRBV5-6 and J usage is TRBJ2-5, with a weak D call TRBD1 (5 bases). The germline CDR1 and CDR2 sequences are SGHDT and YYEEEE. V dropped 3 bases and J dropped 5 bases, with 11 bases sitting between them. CDR3 length: 13 amino acids. The CDR3, as DNA: TGTGCCAGCAGCTCCAGGGTTATCGAGACCCAGTACTTC. This encodes CASSSRVIETQYF.

This clone was counted only a few times. This chain uses TRBV2 with TRBJ1-1; possible D gene TRBD1, 6 bases. Germline assignment: CDR1 SNHLY and CDR2 FYNNEI. The CDR3 consists of 13 residues. V dropped 9 bases and J dropped 5 bases, with 16 bases sitting between them. CDR3 sequence (DNA): TGTGCCAGTAAGCAGGGGATGGAGACTGAAGCTTTCTTT. Protein sequence: CASKQGMETEAFF.

The chain is built from TRBV2 and TRBJ1-2; 8 bases match TRBD1. CDR3 length equals 14 residues. The V gene end was trimmed by 2 bases and the J gene end by 7 bases; junction bases not matched to a gene: 6. Germline values: CDR1 SNHLY, CDR2 FYNNEI. The CDR3 DNA reads as TGTGCCAGCAGTGAAAGGCAGGGGGCCTTTGGCTACACCTTC. As protein: CASSERQGAFGYTF. Drawing the rest from reference TRBV2 and TRBJ1-2, the complete variable domain is EPEVTQTPSHQVTQMGQEVILRCVPISNHLYFYWYRQILGQKVEFLVSFYNNEISEKSEIFDDQFSVERPDGSNFTLKIRSTKLEDSAMYFCASSERQGAFGYTFGSGTRLTVV.

V and J are TRBV2 and TRBJ2-7; no clear D. Germline lookup yields CDR1 SNHLY and CDR2 FYNNEI. There are 13 residues in the CDR3. Trimming shortened V by 3 bases and J by 4 bases, and 10 bases separated the two germline ends. CDR3 loop: CASSDRFSYEQYF. As DNA, the CDR3 is TGTGCCAGCAGTGACAGGTTCTCATACGAGCAGTACTTC.

The genes are TRBV2 and TRBJ1-2; 7 bases agree with TRBD1. Germline V lookup: CDR1 SNHLY, CDR2 FYNNEI. This CDR3 has 15 amino acids. Losses at the gene ends were 3 bases for V and 5 bases for J; bases not matched to a gene: 9. The CDR3 sequence: CASSDLRTGSYGYTF. CDR3 in DNA: TGTGCCAGCAGTGACCTTCGGACAGGATCATATGGCTACACCTTC.